The source of this T cell receptor beta chain is a study of shared clonotypes between healthy human individuals. Overall study context: Each donor had three CD4 naive, three CD4 memory, two CD8 naive and one CD8 memory plate.

Concerning this clone: Its specificity is not known.

Study results and caveats: Sequencing of the sorted subsets was shown by rarefaction to be incomplete despite large depth. The genetic and exposure-history diversity represented was limited by few donors.

Trimming stripped 4 bases from V and 4 bases from J, with 10 bases between. The CDR3 covers 13 residues. CDR1 MNHEY and CDR2 SMNVEV come from the germline V gene (reference sequence). Under the authors' procedure: Junction-only sequences produced by ImmunoSEQ had no quality scores, so filtering differed. TCRdb's copy holds only in-frame clones and misses some; the assay was immunoSEQ multiplex PCR. That table gives V, J and clone size, and the DNA gave D and trimming. The sample records 600,000 to 750,000 clones, around 90% being singletons. J is TRBJ1-2 and V is TRBV27; D call uncertain. This sequence originates from a young man in good health. Some clones in this sample may be carry-over from other donors' samples. Sequences were obtained from memory CD8+ T cells from PBMCs. The subset is: CD45RO+ cells pooled with CCR7-negative TemRA cells. This chain's CDR3 is CASSSAEVYGYTF. The CDR3 nucleotides read TGTGCCAGCAGTTCAGCAGAAGTCTATGGCTACACCTTC.